This TCR beta chain was recovered during a study of cytomegalovirus exposure and HLA in healthy donors. Study information: Some 85 million unique TCRs from HLA-typed donors were held in an early data release. Regarding the study as a whole: Follow-up analysis seemed to connect common viral pathogens with several of the most significant clusters identified. Follow-up analysis found HLA locus-dependent TCR association rates, highest for DRB1 and lowest for HLA-C.

Both 60 Vbeta primers and 13 Jbeta primers went into the PCR. Only in-frame clones appear in the TCRdb table, and some are missing; sequencing was by immunoSEQ multiplex PCR. In the table there are 100,000 to 150,000 clones, roughly a tenth of which are singletons. Only a few counts were recorded for this clone. The target antigen is unknown. The CDR3 is 17 amino acids. CDR1 and CDR2 from the germline V gene are MDHEN and SYDVKM. V lost 8 bases, J lost 5 bases, and 25 bases lay in between. V usage is TRBV28 and J usage is TRBJ1-5, with D perhaps TRBD1 (6 bases). The source of this sequence is a woman between 18 and 30 years old in good health and CMV-seropositive. The sequenced sample was PBMCs. Written as DNA, the CDR3 is TGTGCCAGCTACGCCGTCCCCCTCGGGGGGCAGGATCAGCCCCAGCATTTT. Translation: CASYAVPLGGQDQPQHF.